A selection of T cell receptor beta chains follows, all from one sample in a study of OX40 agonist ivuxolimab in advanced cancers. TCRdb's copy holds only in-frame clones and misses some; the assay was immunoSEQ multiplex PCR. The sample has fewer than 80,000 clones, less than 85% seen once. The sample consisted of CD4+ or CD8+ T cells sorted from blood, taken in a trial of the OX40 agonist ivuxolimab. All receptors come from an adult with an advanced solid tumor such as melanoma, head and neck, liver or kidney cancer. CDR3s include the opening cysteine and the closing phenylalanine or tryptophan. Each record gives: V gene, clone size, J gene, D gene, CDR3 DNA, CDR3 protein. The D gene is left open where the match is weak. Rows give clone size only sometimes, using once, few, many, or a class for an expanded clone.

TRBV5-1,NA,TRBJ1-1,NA,TGCGCCAGCAGCTTGGAGGCAGATACTGAAGCTTTCTTT,CASSLEADTEAFF
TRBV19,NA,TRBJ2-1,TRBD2,TGTGCCAGTAGAGGGACTAGCGGGAGAAATGAGCAGTTCTTC,CASRGTSGRNEQFF
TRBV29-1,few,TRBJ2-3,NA,TGCAGCGTTGGCGGCGGATTCACAGATACGCAGTATTTT,CSVGGGFTDTQYF
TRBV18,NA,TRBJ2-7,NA,TGTGCCAGCTCACCCTTGGGGGGGGACAACGACGAGCAGTACTTC,CASSPLGGDNDEQYF
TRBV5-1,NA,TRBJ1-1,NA,TGCGCCAGCAGCTTGGAGACTTACAGACTGAACACTGAAGCTTTCTTT,CASSLETYRLNTEAFF
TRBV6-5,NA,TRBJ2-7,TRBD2,TGTGCCAGCAGTTACGTTGGTAGCGGGATAGGGTACGAGCAGTACTTC,CASSYVGSGIGYEQYF
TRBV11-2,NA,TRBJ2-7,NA,TGTGCCAGCAGCTTAGATATGACAGGCGCCGTCTACGAGCAGTACTTC,CASSLDMTGAVYEQYF
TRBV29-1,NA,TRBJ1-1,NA,TGCAGCGTTATGGGGGTCACTGAAGCTTTCTTT,CSVMGVTEAFF
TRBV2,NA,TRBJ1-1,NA,TGTGCCAGCCTGCAGGGGAAATCTGAAGCTTTCTTT,CASLQGKSEAFF
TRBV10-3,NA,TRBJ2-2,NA,TGTGCCATCAAGCCCAGGGAGACCGGGGAGCTGTTTTTT,CAIKPRETGELFF
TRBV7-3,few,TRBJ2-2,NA,TGTGCCAGCAGCCCAGAAGGGACAAGAACCGGGGAGCTGTTTTTT,CASSPEGTRTGELFF
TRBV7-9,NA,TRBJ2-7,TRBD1,TGTGCCAGCAGCTTAATTTTAGAGGACAGGACGAGCTCCTACGAGCAGTACTTC,CASSLILEDRTSSYEQYF
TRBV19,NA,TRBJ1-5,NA,TGTGCCAGTAGTATTCAGCTCAATCAGCCCCAGCATTTT,CASSIQLNQPQHF
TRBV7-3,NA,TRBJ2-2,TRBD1,TGTGCCAGCAGCCAAGGTCTTCCGGGACAGGGAGGCACCGGGGAGCTGTTTTTT,CASSQGLPGQGGTGELFF
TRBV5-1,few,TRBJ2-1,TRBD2,TGCGCCAGCAGCCTAGGACTAGCGGGAGGCCTCCTGGATGAGCAGTTCTTC,CASSLGLAGGLLDEQFF
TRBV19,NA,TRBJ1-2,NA,TGTGCCAGTACCGACTTCCGGGGGCAGTCGGCGCGAGGTGGCTACACCTTC,CASTDFRGQSARGGYTF
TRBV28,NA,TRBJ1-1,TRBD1,TGTGCCAGCAGTCGAGGGGGCGCCAGGGGTACTGAAGCTTTCTTT,CASSRGGARGTEAFF
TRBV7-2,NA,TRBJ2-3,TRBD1,TGTGCCAGCAGCTTACTAACAGGGGGCACAGATACGCAGTATTTT,CASSLLTGGTDTQYF
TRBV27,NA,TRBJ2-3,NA,TGTGCCAGCAGTTTATTCGCAGCGAAATTCACAGATACGCAGTATTTT,CASSLFAAKFTDTQYF
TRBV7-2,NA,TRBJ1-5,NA,TGTGCCAGCAGCCAGACAGGATCTTATCAGCCCCAGCATTTT,CASSQTGSYQPQHF
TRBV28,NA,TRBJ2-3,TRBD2,TGTGCCAGCAGTTTATGGAGGCTAGCGGGAGGGCGCAACACAGATACGCAGTATTTT,CASSLWRLAGGRNTDTQYF
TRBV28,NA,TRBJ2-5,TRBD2,TGTGCCAGCAGCCCCGGGACTAGCGGGGCGAAGACCCAGTACTTC,CASSPGTSGAKTQYF